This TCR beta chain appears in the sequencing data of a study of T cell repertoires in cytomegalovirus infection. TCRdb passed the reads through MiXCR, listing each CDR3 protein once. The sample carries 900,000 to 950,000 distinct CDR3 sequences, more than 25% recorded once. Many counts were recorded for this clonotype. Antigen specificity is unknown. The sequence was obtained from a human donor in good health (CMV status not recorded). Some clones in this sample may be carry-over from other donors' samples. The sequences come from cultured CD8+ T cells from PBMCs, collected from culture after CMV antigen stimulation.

CDR3 sequence: CASSLGTSPNEQFF. The CDR3 DNA reads TGTGCCAGCAGCTTAGGGACTAGCCCCAATGAGCAGTTCTTC. This chain joins TRBV7-9 and TRBJ2-1; 8 nucleotides align to TRBD2. In germline, CDR1 is SEHNR, CDR2 FQNEAQ (reference sequence). The CDR3 runs to 14 residues. V dropped 1 base and J dropped 6; count of bases not matched to a gene: 2.